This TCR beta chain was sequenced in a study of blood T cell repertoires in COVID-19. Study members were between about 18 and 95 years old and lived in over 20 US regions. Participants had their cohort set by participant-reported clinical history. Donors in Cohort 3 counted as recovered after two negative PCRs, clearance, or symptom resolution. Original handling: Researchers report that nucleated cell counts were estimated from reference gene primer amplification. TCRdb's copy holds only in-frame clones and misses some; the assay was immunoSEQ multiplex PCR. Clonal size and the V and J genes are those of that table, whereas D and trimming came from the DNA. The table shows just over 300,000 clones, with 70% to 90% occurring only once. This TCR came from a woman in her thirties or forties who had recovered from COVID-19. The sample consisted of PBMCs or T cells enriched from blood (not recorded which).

CDR3 region: CASSFAAGGPDTQYF. CDR3 bases: TGTGCCAGCAGCTTCGCAGCGGGAGGCCCAGATACGCAGTATTTT. The rearrangement links TRBV11-2 to TRBJ2-3; 9 nucleotides line up with TRBD2. The CDR3 loop spans 15 amino acids. V gave up 3 bases and J gave up 4 bases; unmatched junction bases: 5. Germline assignment: CDR1 SGHAT and CDR2 FQNNGV.